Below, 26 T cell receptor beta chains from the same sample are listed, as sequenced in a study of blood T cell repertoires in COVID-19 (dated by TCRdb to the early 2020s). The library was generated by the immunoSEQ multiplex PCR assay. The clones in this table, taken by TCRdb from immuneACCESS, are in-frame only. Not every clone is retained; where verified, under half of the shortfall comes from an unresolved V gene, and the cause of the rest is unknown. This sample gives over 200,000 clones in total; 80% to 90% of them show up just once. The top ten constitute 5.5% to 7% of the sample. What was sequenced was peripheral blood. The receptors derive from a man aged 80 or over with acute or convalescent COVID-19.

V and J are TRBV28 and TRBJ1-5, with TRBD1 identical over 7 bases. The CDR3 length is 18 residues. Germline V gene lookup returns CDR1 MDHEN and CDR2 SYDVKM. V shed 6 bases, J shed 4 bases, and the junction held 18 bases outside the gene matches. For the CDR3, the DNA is TGTGCCAGCAGCTACGGCGGGACAGATGATTTAATAAATCAGCCCCAGCATTTT. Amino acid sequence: CASSYGGTDDLINQPQHF. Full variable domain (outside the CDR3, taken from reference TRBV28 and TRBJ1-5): DVKVTQSSRYLVKRTGEKVFLECVQDMDHENMFWYRQDPGLGLRLIYFSYDVKMKEKGDIPEGYSVSREKKERFSLILESASTNQTSMYLCASSYGGTDDLINQPQHFGDGTRLSIL.

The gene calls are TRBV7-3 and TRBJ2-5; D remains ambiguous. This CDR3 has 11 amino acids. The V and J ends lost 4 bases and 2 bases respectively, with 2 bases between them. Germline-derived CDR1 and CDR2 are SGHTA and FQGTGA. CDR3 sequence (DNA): TGTGCCAGCAGCTCGCAAGAGACCCAGTACTTC. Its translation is CASSSQETQYF.

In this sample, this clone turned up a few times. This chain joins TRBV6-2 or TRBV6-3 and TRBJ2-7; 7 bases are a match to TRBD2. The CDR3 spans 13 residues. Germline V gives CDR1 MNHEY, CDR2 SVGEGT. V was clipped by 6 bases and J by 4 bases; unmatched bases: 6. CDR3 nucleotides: TGTGCCAGCAGCTGGCGGGAGCGGTACGAGCAGTACGTC. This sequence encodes CASSWRERYEQYV.

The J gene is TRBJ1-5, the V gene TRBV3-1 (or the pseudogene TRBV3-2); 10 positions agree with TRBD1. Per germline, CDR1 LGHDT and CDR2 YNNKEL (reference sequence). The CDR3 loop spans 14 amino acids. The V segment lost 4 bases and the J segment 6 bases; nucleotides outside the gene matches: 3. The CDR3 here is CASSLRTGGQPQHF. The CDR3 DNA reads TGTGCCAGCAGCCTCCGGACAGGGGGTCAGCCCCAGCATTTT.

The CDR3, as DNA: TGTGCCACCAGTGATTCAACCGGGACAGATAACTATGGCTACACCTTC. This translates into CATSDSTGTDNYGYTF. The chain links TRBV24-1 to TRBJ1-2, with TRBD1 identical over 7 bases. Germline CDR1 KGHDR, CDR2 SFDVKD. CDR3 size: 16 residues. V trimming: 2 bases; J trimming: 1 base; junction bases outside the gene matches: 6.

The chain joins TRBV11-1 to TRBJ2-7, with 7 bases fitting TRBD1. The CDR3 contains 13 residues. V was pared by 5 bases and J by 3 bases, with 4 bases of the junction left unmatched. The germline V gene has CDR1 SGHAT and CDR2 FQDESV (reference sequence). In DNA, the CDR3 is TGTGCCAGCAGCCGGGGACAGAACTACGAGCAGTACTTC. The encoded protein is CASSRGQNYEQYF.

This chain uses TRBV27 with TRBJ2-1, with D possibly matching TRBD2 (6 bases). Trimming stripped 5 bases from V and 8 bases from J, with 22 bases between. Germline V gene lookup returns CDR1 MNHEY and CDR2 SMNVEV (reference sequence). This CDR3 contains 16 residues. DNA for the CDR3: TGTGCCAGCAGTCCGATCCGGGACTGGGGATCCCATGAGCAGTTCTTC. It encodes CASSPIRDWGSHEQFF.

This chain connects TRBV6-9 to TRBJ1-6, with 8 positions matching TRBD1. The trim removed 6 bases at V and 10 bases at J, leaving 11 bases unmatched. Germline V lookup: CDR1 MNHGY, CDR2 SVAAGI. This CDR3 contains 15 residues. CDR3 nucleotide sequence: TGTGCCAGCAGGCGAGGACAGGGAAGGAGCTCACCCCTCCACTTT. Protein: CASRRGQGRSSPLHF.

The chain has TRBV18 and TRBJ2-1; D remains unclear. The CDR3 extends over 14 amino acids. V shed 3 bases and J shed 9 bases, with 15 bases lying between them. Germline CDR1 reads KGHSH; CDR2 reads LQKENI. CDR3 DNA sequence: TGTGCCAGCTCACCCGGTGGTAGCCCAACTGAGCAGTTCTTC. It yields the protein CASSPGGSPTEQFF. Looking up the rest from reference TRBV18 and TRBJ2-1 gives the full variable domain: NAGVMQNPRHLVRRRGQEARLRCSPMKGHSHVYWYRQLPEEGLKFMVYLQKENIIDESGMPKERFSAEFPKEGPSILRIQQVVRGDSAAYFCASSPGGSPTEQFFGPGTRLTVL.

The CDR3 DNA follows: TGTGCCAGCAGCTCTAGGAGGGCCGGGGAGCTGTTTTTT. Its protein is CASSSRRAGELFF. The rearrangement joins TRBV11-1 to TRBJ2-2; a possible D gene is TRBD2 (6 bases). CDR3 length: 13 residues. Trimming stripped 4 bases from V and 6 bases from J, with 9 bases between. Germline CDR1 is SGHAT and CDR2 is FQDESV (reference sequence).

In DNA form, the CDR3 reads TGTGCCAGCAGCTCTACCGGGACTAGCCTGTTCTTC. Its translation: CASSSTGTSLFF. J is TRBJ2-1 and V is TRBV7-3, with 9 positions matching TRBD2. Germline CDR1 is SGHTA and CDR2 is FQGTGA. CDR3 length: 12 residues. With 4 bases clipped from V and 15 bases from J, the junction kept 7 bases outside the gene matches. Combining the CDR3 with reference TRBV7-3 and TRBJ2-1 gives the whole variable domain GAGVSQTPSNKVTEKGKYVELRCDPISGHTALYWYRQSLGQGPEFLIYFQGTGAADDSGLPNDRFFAVRPEGSVSTLKIQRTERGDSAVYLCASSSTGTSLFFGPGTRLTVL.

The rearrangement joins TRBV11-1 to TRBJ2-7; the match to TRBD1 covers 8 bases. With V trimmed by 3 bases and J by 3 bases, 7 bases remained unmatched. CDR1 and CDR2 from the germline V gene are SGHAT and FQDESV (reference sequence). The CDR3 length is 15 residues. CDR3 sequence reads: CASSFAGTGFYEQYF. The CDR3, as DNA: TGTGCCAGCAGCTTTGCCGGGACAGGTTTCTACGAGCAGTACTTC.

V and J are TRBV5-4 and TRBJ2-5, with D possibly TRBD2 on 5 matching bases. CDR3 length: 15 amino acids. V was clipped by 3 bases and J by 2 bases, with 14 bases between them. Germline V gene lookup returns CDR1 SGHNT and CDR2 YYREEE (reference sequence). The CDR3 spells CASSSRLSGQETQYF. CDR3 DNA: TGTGCCAGCAGCTCCCGCCTGAGCGGACAAGAGACCCAGTACTTC.

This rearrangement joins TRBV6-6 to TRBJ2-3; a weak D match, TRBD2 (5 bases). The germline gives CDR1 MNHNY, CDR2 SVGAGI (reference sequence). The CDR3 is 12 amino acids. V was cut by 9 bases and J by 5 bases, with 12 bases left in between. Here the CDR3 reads CARPWAGDTQYF. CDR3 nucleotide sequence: TGTGCCAGGCCCTGGGCGGGAGATACGCAGTATTTT.

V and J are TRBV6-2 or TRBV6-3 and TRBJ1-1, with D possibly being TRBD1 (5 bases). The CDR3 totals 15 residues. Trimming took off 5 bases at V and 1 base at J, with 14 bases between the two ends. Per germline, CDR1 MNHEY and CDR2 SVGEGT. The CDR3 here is CASSAISTANTEAFF. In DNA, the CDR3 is TGTGCCAGCAGTGCGATTTCGACAGCGAACACTGAAGCTTTCTTT.

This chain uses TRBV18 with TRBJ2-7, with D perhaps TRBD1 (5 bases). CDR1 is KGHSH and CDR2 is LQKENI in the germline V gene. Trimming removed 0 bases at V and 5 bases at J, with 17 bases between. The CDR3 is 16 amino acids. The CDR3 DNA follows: TGTGCCAGCTCACCACCGGGGCGACCCTCTGCCAACGAGCAGTACTTC. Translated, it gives CASSPPGRPSANEQYF.

In DNA, the CDR3 is TGTGCCAGCCAAAATGCAGCGGCTAGCCGCAATGAGCAGTTCTTC. Amino acid sequence: CASQNAAASRNEQFF. This rearrangement joins TRBV24-1 to TRBJ2-1; a possible D gene is TRBD2 (5 bases). Per the germline V gene, CDR1 is KGHDR and CDR2 is SFDVKD. This CDR3 contains 15 residues. Trimming took off 11 bases at V and 6 bases at J, with 22 bases between the two ends.

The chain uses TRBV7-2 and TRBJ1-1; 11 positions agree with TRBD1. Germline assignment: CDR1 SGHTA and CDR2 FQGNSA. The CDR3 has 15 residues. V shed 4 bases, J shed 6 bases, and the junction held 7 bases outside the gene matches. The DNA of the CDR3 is TGTGCCAGCAGCTCCCGGACAGGGGGCCAGGCTGAAGCTTTCTTT. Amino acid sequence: CASSSRTGGQAEAFF. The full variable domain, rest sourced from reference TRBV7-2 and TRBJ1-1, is GAGVSQSPSNKVTEKGKDVELRCDPISGHTALYWYRQSLGQGLEFLIYFQGNSAPDKSGLPSDRFSAERTGGSVSTLTIQRTQQEDSAVYLCASSSRTGGQAEAFFGQGTRLTVV.

The CDR3 DNA reads TGTGCCAGTATCCTGAAACAGGGAATCAATCAGCCCCAGCATTTT. Its protein product is CASILKQGINQPQHF. This chain connects TRBV19 to TRBJ1-5; tentative D call: TRBD1 (6 bases). The ends were cut back, 7 bases at V and 3 bases at J, with 16 bases in the middle. The CDR3 runs 15 residues. Per the germline V gene, CDR1 is LNHDA and CDR2 is SQIVND (reference sequence).

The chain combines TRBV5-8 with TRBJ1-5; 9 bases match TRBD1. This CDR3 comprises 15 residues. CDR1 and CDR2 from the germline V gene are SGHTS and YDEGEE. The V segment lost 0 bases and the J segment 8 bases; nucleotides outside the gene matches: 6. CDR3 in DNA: TGTGCCAGCAGCTTGGTCCCGGGACAGGGAAAGCCCCAGCATTTT. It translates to CASSLVPGQGKPQHF.

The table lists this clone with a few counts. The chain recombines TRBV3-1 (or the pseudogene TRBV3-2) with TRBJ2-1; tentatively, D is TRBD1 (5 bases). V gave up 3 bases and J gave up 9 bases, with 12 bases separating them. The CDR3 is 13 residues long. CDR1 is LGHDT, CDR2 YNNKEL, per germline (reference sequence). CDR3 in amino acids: CASSQCRVCEQFF. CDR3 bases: TGTGCCAGCAGCCAGTGCAGGGTATGTGAGCAGTTCTTC.

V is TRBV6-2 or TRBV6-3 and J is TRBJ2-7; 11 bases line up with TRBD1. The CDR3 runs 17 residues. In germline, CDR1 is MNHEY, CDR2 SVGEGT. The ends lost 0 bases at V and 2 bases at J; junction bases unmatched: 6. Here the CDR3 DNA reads TGTGCCAGCAGTTACTCGCCTGGGACAGGGGGAACCTACGAGCAGTACTTC. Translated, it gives CASSYSPGTGGTYEQYF.

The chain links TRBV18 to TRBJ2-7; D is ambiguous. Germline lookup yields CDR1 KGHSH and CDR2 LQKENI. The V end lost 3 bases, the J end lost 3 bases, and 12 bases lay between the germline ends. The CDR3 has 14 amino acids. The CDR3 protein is CASSPRLSDYEQYF. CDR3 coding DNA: TGTGCCAGCTCACCCAGGTTGAGTGACTACGAGCAGTACTTC.

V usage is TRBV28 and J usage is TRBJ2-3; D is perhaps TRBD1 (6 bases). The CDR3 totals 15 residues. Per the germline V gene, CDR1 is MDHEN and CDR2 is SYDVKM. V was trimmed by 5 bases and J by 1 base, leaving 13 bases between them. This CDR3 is CASSVDSTRTDTQYF. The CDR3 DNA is TGTGCCAGCAGTGTGGACAGCACCCGCACAGATACGCAGTATTTT.

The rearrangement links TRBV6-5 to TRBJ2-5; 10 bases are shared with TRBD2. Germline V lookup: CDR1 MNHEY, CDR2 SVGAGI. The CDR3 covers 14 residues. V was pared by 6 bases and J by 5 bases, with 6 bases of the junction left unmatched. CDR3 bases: TGTGCCAGCAGAATCGGGACTAGCGTGGAGACCCAGTACTTC. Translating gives CASRIGTSVETQYF.

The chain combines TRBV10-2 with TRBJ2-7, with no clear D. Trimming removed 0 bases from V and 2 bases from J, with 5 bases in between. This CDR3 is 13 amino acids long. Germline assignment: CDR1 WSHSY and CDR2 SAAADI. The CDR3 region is CASSESSTYEQYF. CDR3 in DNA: TGCGCCAGCAGTGAGTCTAGTACCTACGAGCAGTACTTC.